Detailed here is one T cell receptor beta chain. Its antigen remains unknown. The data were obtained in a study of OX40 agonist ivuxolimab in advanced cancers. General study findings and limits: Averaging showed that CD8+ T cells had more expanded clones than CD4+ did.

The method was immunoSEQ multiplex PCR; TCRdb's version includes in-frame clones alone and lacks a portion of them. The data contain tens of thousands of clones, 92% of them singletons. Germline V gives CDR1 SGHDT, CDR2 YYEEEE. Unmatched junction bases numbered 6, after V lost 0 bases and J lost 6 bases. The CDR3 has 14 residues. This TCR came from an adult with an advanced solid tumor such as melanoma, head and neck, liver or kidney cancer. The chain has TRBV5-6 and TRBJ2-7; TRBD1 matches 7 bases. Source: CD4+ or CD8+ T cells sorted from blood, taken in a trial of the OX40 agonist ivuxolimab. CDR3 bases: TGTGCCAGCAGCTTGGGACAGGGATGGGGCGAGCAGTACTTC. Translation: CASSLGQGWGEQYF. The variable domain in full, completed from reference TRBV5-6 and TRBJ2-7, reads DAGVTQSPTHLIKTRGQQVTLRCSPKSGHDTVSWYQQALGQGPQFIFQYYEEEERQRGNFPDRFSGHQFPNYSSELNVNALLLGDSALYLCASSLGQGWGEQYFGPGTRLTVT.